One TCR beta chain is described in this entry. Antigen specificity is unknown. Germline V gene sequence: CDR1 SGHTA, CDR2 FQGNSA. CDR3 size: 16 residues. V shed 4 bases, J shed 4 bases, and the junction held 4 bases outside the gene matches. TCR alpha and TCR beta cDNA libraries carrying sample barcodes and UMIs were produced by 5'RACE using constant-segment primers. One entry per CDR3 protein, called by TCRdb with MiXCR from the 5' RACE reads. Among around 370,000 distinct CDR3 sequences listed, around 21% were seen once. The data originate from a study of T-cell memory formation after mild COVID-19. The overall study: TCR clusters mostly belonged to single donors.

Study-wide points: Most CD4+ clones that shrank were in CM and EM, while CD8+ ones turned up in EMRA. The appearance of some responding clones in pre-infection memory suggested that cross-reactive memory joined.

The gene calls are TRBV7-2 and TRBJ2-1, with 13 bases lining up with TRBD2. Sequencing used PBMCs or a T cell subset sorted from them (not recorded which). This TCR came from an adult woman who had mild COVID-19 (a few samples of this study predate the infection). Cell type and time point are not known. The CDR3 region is CASSSALAGGYNEQFF. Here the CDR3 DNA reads TGTGCCAGCAGCTCCGCACTAGCGGGGGGGTACAATGAGCAGTTCTTC.